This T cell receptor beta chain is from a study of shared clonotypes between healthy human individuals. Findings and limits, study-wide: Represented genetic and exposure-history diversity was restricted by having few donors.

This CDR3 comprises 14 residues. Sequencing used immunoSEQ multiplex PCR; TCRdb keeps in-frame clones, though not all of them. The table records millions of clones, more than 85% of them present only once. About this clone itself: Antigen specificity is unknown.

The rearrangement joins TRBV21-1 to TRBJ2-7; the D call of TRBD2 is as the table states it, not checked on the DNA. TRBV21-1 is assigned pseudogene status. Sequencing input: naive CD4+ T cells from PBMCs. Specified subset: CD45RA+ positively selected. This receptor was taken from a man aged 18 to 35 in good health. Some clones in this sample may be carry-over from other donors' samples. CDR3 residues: CASYLLGGSYEQYF. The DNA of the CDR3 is TGTGCCAGCTACTTACTCGGCGGGAGTTACGAGCAGTACTTC.